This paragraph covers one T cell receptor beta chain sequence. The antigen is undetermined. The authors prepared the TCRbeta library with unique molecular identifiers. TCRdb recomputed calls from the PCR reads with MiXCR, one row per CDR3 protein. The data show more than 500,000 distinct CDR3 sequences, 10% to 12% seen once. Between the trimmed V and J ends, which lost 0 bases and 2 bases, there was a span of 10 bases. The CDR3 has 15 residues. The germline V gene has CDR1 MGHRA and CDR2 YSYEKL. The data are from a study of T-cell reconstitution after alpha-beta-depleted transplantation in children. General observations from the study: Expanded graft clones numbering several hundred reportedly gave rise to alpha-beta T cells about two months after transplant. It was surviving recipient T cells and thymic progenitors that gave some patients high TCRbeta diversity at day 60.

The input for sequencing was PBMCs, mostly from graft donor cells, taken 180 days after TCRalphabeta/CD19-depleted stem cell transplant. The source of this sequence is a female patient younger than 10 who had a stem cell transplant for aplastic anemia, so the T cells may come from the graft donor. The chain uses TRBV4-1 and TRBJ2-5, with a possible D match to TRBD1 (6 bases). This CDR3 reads CASSQDGTFQETQYF. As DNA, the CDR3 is TGCGCCAGCAGCCAAGACGGGACATTTCAAGAGACCCAGTACTTC.